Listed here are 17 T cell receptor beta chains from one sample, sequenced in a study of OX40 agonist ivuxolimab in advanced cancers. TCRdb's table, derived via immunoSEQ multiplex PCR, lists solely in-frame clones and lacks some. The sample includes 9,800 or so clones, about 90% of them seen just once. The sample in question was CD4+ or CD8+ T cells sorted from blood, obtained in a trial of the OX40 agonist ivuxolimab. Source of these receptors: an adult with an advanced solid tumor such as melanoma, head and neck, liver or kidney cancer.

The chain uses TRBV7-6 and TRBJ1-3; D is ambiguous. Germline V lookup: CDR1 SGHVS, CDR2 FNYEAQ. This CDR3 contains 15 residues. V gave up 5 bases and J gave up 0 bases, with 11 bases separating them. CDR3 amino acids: CASSQNLNSGNTIYF. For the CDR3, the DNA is TGTGCCAGCAGCCAAAACTTAAACTCTGGAAACACCATATATTTT.

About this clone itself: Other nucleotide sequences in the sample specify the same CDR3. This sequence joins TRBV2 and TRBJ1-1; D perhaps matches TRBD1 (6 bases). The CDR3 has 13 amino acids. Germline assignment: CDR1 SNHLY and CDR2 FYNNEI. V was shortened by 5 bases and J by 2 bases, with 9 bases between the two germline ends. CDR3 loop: CASSQDSNTEAFF. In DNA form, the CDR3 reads TGTGCCAGCAGTCAGGACAGTAACACTGAAGCTTTCTTT. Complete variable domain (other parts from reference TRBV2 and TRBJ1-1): EPEVTQTPSHQVTQMGQEVILRCVPISNHLYFYWYRQILGQKVEFLVSFYNNEISEKSEIFDDQFSVERPDGSNFTLKIRSTKLEDSAMYFCASSQDSNTEAFFGQGTRLTVV.

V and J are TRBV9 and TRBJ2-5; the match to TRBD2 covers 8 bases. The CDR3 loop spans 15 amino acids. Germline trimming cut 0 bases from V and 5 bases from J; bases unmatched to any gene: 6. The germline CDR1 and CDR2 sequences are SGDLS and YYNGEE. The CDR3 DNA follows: TGTGCCAGCAGCGTAGGCGGGGGGAGGGACGAGACCCAGTACTTC. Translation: CASSVGGGRDETQYF.

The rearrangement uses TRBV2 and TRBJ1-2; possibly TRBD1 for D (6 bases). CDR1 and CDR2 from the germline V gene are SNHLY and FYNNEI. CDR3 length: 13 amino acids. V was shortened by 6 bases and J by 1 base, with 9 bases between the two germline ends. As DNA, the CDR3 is TGTGCCAGCAGAGGACAGTTTAACTATGGCTACACCTTC. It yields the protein CASRGQFNYGYTF.

This CDR3 reads CSAAGGYEQYF. The CDR3 DNA reads as TGCAGTGCTGCGGGAGGCTACGAGCAGTACTTC. The chain uses TRBV20-1 and TRBJ2-7; 8 bases fit TRBD2. Per the germline V gene, CDR1 is DFQATT and CDR2 is SNEGSKA (reference sequence). The CDR3 runs 11 residues. V lost 5 bases and J lost 3; bases outside the gene matches: 0.

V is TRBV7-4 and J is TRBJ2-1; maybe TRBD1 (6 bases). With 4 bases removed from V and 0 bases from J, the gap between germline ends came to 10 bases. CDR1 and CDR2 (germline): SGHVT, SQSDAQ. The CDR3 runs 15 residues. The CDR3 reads CASSWTVSSYNEQFF. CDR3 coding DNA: TGTGCCAGCAGCTGGACAGTTAGCTCCTACAATGAGCAGTTCTTC.

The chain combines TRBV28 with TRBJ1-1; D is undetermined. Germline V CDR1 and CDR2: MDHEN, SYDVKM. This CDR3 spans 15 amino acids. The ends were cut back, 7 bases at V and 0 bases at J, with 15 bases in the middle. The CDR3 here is CASTPTHSMNTEAFF. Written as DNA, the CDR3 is TGTGCCAGCACCCCCACGCACAGCATGAACACTGAAGCTTTCTTT.

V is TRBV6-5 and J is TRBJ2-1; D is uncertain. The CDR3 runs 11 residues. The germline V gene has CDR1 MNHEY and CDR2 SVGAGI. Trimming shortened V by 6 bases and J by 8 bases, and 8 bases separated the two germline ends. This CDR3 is CASSRNDEQFF. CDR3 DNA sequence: TGTGCCAGCAGCCGGAACGATGAGCAGTTCTTC.

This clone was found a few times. The CDR3 sequence: CASSLSMNTEAFF. The DNA of the CDR3 is TGCGCCAGCAGCTTATCCATGAACACTGAAGCTTTCTTT. The V call is TRBV5-1, the J call TRBJ1-1, with unresolved D. Germline V gives CDR1 SGHRS, CDR2 YFSETQ. Trimming left V 2 bases short and J 0 bases short, with 5 bases between. CDR3 length equals 13 residues.

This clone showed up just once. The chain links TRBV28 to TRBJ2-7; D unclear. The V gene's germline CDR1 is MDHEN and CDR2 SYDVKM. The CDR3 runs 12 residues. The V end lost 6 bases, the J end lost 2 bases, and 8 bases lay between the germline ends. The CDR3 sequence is CASRSIPYEQYF. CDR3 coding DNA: TGTGCCAGCAGAAGTATCCCCTACGAGCAGTACTTC.

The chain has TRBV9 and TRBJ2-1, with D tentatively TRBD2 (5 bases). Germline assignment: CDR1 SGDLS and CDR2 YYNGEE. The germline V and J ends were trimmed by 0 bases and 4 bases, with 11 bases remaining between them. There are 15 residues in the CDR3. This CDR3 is CASSVGNSDYNEQFF. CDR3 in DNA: TGTGCCAGCAGCGTAGGTAATAGCGATTACAATGAGCAGTTCTTC.

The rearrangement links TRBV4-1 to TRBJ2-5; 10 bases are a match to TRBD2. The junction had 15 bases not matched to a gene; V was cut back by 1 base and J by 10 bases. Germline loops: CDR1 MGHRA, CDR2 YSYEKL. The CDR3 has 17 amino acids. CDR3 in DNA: TGCGCCAGCAGCCAAGTGACGACTAGCGGGCCGACGGAGGTCCAGTACTTC. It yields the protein CASSQVTTSGPTEVQYF.

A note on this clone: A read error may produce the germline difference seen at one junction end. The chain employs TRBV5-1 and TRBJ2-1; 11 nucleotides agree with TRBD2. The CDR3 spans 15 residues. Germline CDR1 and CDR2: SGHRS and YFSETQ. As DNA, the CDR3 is TGCGCCAGCAGGGGATTGGGACTAGCGGATCCGGCGAGTGTCTTC. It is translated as CASRGLGLADPASVF.

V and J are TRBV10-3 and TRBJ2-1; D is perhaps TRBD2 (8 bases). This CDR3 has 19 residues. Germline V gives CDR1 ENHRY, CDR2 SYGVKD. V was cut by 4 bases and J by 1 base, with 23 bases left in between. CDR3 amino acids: CAISGGEGAGRGSYNEQFF. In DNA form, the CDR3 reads TGTGCCATCAGTGGGGGTGAGGGGGCCGGGAGGGGATCCTACAATGAGCAGTTCTTC.

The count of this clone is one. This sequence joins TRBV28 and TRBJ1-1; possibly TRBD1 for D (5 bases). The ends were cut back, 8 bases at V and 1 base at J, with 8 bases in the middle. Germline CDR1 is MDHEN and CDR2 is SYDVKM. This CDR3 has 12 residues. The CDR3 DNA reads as TGTGCCAGCCGGGACGGGAACACTGAAGCTTTCTTT. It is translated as CASRDGNTEAFF.

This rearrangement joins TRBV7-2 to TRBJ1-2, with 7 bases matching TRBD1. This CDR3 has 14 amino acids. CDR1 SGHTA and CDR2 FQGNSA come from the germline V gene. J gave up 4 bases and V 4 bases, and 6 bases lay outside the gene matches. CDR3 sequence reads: CASSYRDSPYGYTF. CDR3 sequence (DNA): TGTGCCAGCAGCTACCGGGACAGCCCCTATGGCTACACCTTC.

CDR3 loop: CASSDPGRPNTEAFF. The CDR3 DNA reads as TGTGCCAGCAGTGACCCCGGACGGCCGAACACTGAAGCTTTCTTT. The chain recombines TRBV25-1 with TRBJ1-1; no definite D call. The CDR3 covers 15 residues. CDR1 and CDR2 from the germline V gene are MGHDK and SYGVNS. With 3 bases removed from V and 1 base from J, the gap between germline ends came to 12 bases.